The rows below give T cell receptor beta chains drawn from one sample of a study. TCRdb re-derived calls from the 5' RACE reads in MiXCR, one entry per CDR3 protein. This table holds tens of thousands of distinct CDR3 sequences, about 28% found once. Sequenced material: naive CD4+ T cells sorted from a lymph node. Every receptor here comes from a female donor with breast cancer. Each CDR3 is given with its conserved first and last residue. The D gene is left open where the match is weak. The size of a clone is reported for some rows only, either as once, few or many, or as a class for expanded clones.

D: NA
length: 13
J: TRBJ2-7
V: TRBV4-3
size: few
DNA: TGCGCCAGCAGCCAGGGTACAGGCTACGAGCAGTACTTC
CDR3: CASSQGTGYEQYF

D: TRBD2
length: 13
J: TRBJ2-2
V: TRBV20-1
size: NA
DNA: TGCAGTGCCGCGGGGGGCCCCACCGGGGAGCTGTTTTTT
CDR3: CSAAGGPTGELFF

D: TRBD1
length: 17
J: TRBJ2-7
V: TRBV7-9
size: few
DNA: TGCGCCAGCAGCTCCACCTTGACGAGACAGGGATCCTACGAGCAGTACTTC
CDR3: CASSSTLTRQGSYEQYF

D: NA
length: 15
J: TRBJ1-6
V: TRBV10-2
size: NA
DNA: TGCGCCAGCTCTTTGATACAGCCCTATAATTCACCCCTCCACTTT
CDR3: CASSLIQPYNSPLHF

D: TRBD2
length: 14
J: TRBJ2-1
V: TRBV12-3/TRBV12-4
size: medium-sized
DNA: TGTGCCAGCAGTTTCCTAGCGGGAAACAATGAGCAGTTCTTC
CDR3: CASSFLAGNNEQFF

D: TRBD2
length: 15
J: TRBJ2-3
V: TRBV18
size: many
DNA: TGTGCCAGCTCACCGGTCGGGAGGGCCGGAGATACGCAGTATTTT
CDR3: CASSPVGRAGDTQYF

D: TRBD2
length: 15
J: TRBJ2-3
V: TRBV4-1
size: many
DNA: TGCGCCAGCAGCCACCGACTAGCAAGTTCAGATACGCAGTATTTT
CDR3: CASSHRLASSDTQYF

D: TRBD1
length: 13
J: TRBJ1-1
V: TRBV5-4
size: many
DNA: TGTGCCAGCAGCCCGGGGACAGTCCTTGAAGCTTTCTTT
CDR3: CASSPGTVLEAFF

D: NA
length: 17
J: TRBJ2-1
V: TRBV13
size: once
DNA: TGTGCCAGCAGCTTACACCGAGAACTTAAACCTTGCAATGAGCAGTTCTTC
CDR3: CASSLHRELKPCNEQFF

D: NA
length: 13
J: TRBJ1-5
V: TRBV4-1
size: medium-sized
DNA: TGCGCCAGCAGCCGTAATAGCAATCAGCCCCAGCATTTT
CDR3: CASSRNSNQPQHF

D: TRBD1
length: 16
J: TRBJ1-5
V: TRBV20-1
size: few
DNA: TGCAGTGCTAGGGTTAGACAGGGTTCGGGGAATCAGCCCCAGCATTTT
CDR3: CSARVRQGSGNQPQHF

D: TRBD1
length: 15
J: TRBJ2-5
V: TRBV5-1
size: NA
DNA: TGCGCCAGCAGCTTGGGGCCGACAGGGGCCGAGACCCAGTACTTC
CDR3: CASSLGPTGAETQYF